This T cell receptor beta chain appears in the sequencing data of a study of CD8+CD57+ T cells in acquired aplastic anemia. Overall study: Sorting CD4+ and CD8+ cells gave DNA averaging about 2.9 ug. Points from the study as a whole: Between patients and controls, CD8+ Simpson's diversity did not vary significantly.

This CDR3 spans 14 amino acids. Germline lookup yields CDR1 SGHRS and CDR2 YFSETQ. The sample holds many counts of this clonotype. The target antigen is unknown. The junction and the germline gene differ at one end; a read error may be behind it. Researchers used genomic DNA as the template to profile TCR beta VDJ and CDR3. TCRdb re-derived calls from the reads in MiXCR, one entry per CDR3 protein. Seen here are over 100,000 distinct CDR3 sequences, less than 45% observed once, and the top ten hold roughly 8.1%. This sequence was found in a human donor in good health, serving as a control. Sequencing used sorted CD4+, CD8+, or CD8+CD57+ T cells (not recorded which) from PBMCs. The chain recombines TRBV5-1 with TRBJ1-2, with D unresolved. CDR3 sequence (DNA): TGCGCCAGCAGCTTGGCCCCGTCTCCCGAGGTGTTGGCCTTC. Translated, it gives CASSLAPSPEVLAF.